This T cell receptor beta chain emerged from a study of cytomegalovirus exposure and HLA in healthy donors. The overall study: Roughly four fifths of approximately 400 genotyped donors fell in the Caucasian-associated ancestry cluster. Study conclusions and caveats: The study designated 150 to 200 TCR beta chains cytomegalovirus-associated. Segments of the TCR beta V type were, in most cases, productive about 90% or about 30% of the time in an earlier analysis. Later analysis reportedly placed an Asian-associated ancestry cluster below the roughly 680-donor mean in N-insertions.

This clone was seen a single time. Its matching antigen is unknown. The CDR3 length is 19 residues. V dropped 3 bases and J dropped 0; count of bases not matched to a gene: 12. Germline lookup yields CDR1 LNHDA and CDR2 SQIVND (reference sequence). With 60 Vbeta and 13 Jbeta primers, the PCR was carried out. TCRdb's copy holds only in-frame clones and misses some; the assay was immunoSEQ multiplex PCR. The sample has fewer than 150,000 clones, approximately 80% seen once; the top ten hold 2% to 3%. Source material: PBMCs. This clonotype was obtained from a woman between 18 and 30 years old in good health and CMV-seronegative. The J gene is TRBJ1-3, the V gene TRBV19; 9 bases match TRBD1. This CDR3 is CASSIVPGQGPFSGNTIYF. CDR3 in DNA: TGTGCCAGTAGTATTGTCCCGGGACAGGGTCCCTTCTCTGGAAACACCATATATTTT.